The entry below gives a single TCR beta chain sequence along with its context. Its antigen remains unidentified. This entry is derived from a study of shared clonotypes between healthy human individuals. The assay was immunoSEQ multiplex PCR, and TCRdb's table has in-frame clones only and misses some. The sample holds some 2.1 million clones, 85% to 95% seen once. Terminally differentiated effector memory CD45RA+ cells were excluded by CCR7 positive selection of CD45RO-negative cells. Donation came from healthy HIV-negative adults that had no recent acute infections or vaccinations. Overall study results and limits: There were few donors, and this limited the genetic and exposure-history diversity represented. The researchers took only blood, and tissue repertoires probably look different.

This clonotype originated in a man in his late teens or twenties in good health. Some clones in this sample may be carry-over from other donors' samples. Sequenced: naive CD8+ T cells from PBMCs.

The CDR3 DNA sequence: TGTGCCAGCAGCTCTTACAAGAACACCGGGGAGCTGTTTTTT. Translating gives CASSSYKNTGELFF. The chain is built from TRBV11-2 and TRBJ2-2; D is undetermined. V shed 4 bases and J shed 1 base, with 7 bases lying between them. Germline V gene sequence: CDR1 SGHAT, CDR2 FQNNGV. The CDR3 totals 14 residues.